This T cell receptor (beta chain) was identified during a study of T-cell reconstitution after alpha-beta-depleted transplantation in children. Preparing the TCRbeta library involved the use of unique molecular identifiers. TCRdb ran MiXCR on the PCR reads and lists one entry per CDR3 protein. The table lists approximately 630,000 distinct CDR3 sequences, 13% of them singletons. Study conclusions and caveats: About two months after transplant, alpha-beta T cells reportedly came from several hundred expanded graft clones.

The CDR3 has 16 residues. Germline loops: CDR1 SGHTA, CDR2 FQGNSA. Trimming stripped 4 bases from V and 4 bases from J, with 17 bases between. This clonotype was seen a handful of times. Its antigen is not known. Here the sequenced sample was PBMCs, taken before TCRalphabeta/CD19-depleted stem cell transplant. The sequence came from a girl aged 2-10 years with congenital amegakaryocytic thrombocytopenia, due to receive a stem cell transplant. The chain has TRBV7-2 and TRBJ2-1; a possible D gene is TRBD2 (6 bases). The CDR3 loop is CASSSGAGGLYNEQFF. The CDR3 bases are TGTGCCAGCAGCTCCGGAGCGGGTGGCCTTTACAATGAGCAGTTCTTC.